These T cell receptor beta chains were read from a single sample in a study of T cells after posttransplantation cyclophosphamide. Assay used: immunoSEQ multiplex PCR; TCRdb lists only in-frame clones, some missing. The repertoire has about 37,000 clones, none seen only once; the ten largest take roughly 5.9%. What was sequenced was PBMCs. All receptors come from a man aged 30-40 years in good health and a related stem cell transplant donor. The CDR3 runs from the conserved cysteine through the conserved F or W. A D gene is named only where the DNA matches it firmly. Size tells how often a clone was seen (once, few, many) or the class of an expanded clone, and some rows leave it out.

len	abundance	d_gene	v_gene	j_gene	CDR3aa	CDR3nt
15	few	TRBD1	TRBV11-2	TRBJ2-3	CASGGQGPWTDTQYF	TGTGCCAGCGGGGGACAGGGACCCTGGACCGATACGCAGTATTTT
17	many	TRBD1	TRBV4-1	TRBJ1-1	CASSQVPGQVRPAEAFF	TGCGCCAGCAGCCAAGTCCCGGGACAGGTCAGGCCGGCTGAAGCTTTCTTT
15	many	TRBD1	TRBV27	TRBJ1-5	CASSLTGQGNQPQHF	TGTGCCAGCAGTCTAACGGGACAGGGCAATCAGCCCCAGCATTTT
12	many	-	TRBV4-2	TRBJ1-2	CASRQGYYGYTF	TGTGCCAGCAGACAGGGCTACTATGGCTACACCTTC
13	many	-	TRBV27	TRBJ1-1	CASSFRQDTEAFF	TGTGCCAGCAGTTTTCGACAGGACACTGAAGCTTTCTTT
18	-	TRBD2	TRBV29-1	TRBJ2-1	CSVEGGTSGGPSYNEQFF	TGCAGCGTTGAAGGGGGGACTAGCGGGGGACCCTCCTACAATGAGCAGTTCTTC
12	many	-	TRBV28	TRBJ1-5	CASRQGTQPQHF	TGTGCCAGCAGGCAGGGAACTCAGCCCCAGCATTTT
14	many	-	TRBV5-4	TRBJ2-1	CASSLSLQGPQVFF	TGTGCCAGCAGCCTTTCTCTTCAGGGGCCACAGGTGTTCTTC
16	many	TRBD1	TRBV28	TRBJ2-5	CASSFRAGGLQETQYF	TGTGCCAGCAGTTTTCGGGCAGGGGGATTGCAAGAGACCCAGTACTTC
15	many	TRBD1	TRBV7-8	TRBJ1-2	CASSPRTGEDYGYTF	TGTGCCAGCAGCCCCCGGACAGGGGAGGACTATGGCTACACCTTC
14	many	TRBD1	TRBV19	TRBJ1-2	CASSMGEGAKGYTF	TGTGCCAGTAGTATGGGAGAGGGGGCGAAAGGCTACACCTTC
17	many	TRBD2	TRBV11-3	TRBJ2-1	CASSRRQGLAGPNEQFF	TGTGCCAGCAGCCGGCGTCAGGGACTAGCGGGGCCTAATGAGCAGTTCTTC
14	many	-	TRBV2	TRBJ2-5	CASSEGQYQETQYF	TGTGCCAGCAGTGAAGGACAGTACCAAGAGACCCAGTACTTC
15	few	-	TRBV9	TRBJ2-6	CASSSGQPGANVLTF	TGTGCCAGCAGTTCCGGACAGCCTGGGGCCAACGTCCTGACTTTC
13	many	-	TRBV12-3/TRBV12-4	TRBJ1-2	CASSFVGNYGYTF	TGTGCCAGCAGTTTTGTCGGTAACTATGGCTACACCTTC
14	many	-	TRBV5-1	TRBJ1-1	CASSLEGRNTEAFF	TGCGCCAGCAGCTTGGAGGGGCGGAACACTGAAGCTTTCTTT
14	many	TRBD2	TRBV2	TRBJ2-7	CASSEPGLAYEQYF	TGTGCCAGCAGTGAGCCGGGACTAGCATACGAGCAGTACTTC
17	many	-	TRBV4-1	TRBJ2-2	CTSSGARDTLNTGELFF	TGCACCAGCAGCGGGGCGAGGGACACCCTGAACACCGGGGAGCTGTTTTTT
13	many	-	TRBV5-6	TRBJ2-1	CASSLPRDNEQFF	TGTGCCAGCAGCTTGCCAAGGGACAATGAGCAGTTCTTC
12	many	-	TRBV6-6	TRBJ2-7	CASGRLSYEQYF	TGTGCCAGCGGTCGTCTATCCTACGAGCAGTACTTC
14	many	-	TRBV19	TRBJ1-1	CASSIPWLNTEAFF	TGTGCCAGTAGTATTCCGTGGCTGAACACTGAAGCTTTCTTT
17	many	-	TRBV5-1	TRBJ2-1	CASSNAQTEHSYNEQFF	TGCGCCAGCAGCAACGCCCAGACAGAACACTCCTACAATGAGCAGTTCTTC
16	few	-	TRBV7-2	TRBJ1-6	CASSLAARGGNSPLHF	TGTGCCAGCAGCTTAGCGGCCAGGGGTGGTAATTCACCCCTCCACTTT
15	many	-	TRBV6-6	TRBJ1-6	CASSYSPRADSPLHF	TGTGCCAGCAGTTACAGCCCCAGGGCGGATTCACCCCTCCACTTT
15	many	-	TRBV5-8	TRBJ2-6	CASSLEGVGANVLTF	TGTGCCAGCAGCTTGGAAGGGGTTGGGGCCAACGTCCTGACTTTC
13	many	TRBD1	TRBV9	TRBJ2-1	CASSRGPDNEQFF	TGTGCCAGCAGCAGGGGGCCCGACAATGAGCAGTTCTTC
11	many	-	TRBV28	TRBJ1-5	CASSPVGPQHF	TGTGCCAGCAGTCCCGTCGGGCCCCAGCATTTT
15	many	-	TRBV24-1	TRBJ2-3	CATSDSAGRGDTQYF	TGTGCCACCAGTGATTCGGCAGGTCGGGGAGATACGCAGTATTTT
14	many	TRBD1	TRBV5-1	TRBJ1-2	CASSRGTGLSGYTF	TGCGCCAGCAGCCGAGGGACAGGGTTATCTGGCTACACCTTC
16	many	TRBD2	TRBV2	TRBJ2-7	CASKGGAGVISYEQYF	TGTGCCAGCAAAGGTGGTGCGGGGGTGATCTCCTACGAGCAGTACTTC
14	many	-	TRBV10-3	TRBJ1-3	CAISQRGTGNTIYF	TGTGCCATCAGTCAAAGGGGGACAGGAAACACCATATATTTT
15	few	TRBD2	TRBV19	TRBJ2-5	CASRPRGEARETQYF	TGTGCCAGTAGGCCGCGGGGGGAAGCCAGAGAGACCCAGTACTTC
13	many	-	TRBV18	TRBJ1-1	CASSQQENTEAFF	TGTGCCAGCTCACAGCAGGAGAACACTGAAGCTTTCTTT
17	many	TRBD2	TRBV7-8	TRBJ2-1	CASSLASLAGVYNEQFF	TGTGCCAGCAGCTTAGCGTCTCTAGCGGGGGTGTACAATGAGCAGTTCTTC
14	few	-	TRBV5-1	TRBJ2-2	CASSTRGDTGELFF	TGCGCCAGCAGCACCCGCGGGGACACCGGGGAGCTGTTTTTT
13	many	-	TRBV5-4	TRBJ2-2	CASSSPGAGELFF	TGTGCCAGCAGCTCCCCGGGGGCCGGGGAGCTGTTTTTT
14	-	-	TRBV4-2	TRBJ2-3	CASSPMAGGNTQYF	TGTGCCAGCAGCCCCATGGCGGGCGGGAATACGCAGTATTTT
15	many	TRBD1	TRBV7-9	TRBJ1-2	CASSSGQGSISGYTF	TGTGCCAGCAGCAGTGGACAGGGAAGCATCTCTGGCTACACCTTC
14	few	-	TRBV28	TRBJ1-5	CASSAPGEGEPQHF	TGTGCCAGCAGTGCTCCAGGGGAGGGGGAGCCCCAGCATTTT
23	-	-	TRBV13	TRBJ2-3	CASSLGPGDPNPSISEFTDTQYF	TGTGCCAGCAGCTTAGGGCCAGGGGACCCGAATCCCTCGATTTCGGAGTTCACAGATACGCAGTATTTT
14	many	-	TRBV6-1	TRBJ1-6	CAILTGPYNSPLHF	TGTGCCATCTTGACAGGTCCCTATAATTCACCCCTCCACTTT
15	many	TRBD2	TRBV6-1	TRBJ2-5	CASSELAGGQETQYF	TGTGCCAGCAGTGAACTAGCGGGGGGGCAAGAGACCCAGTACTTC
12	many	-	TRBV6-9	TRBJ2-4	CASRGRKNIQYF	TGTGCCAGCAGGGGCCGAAAAAACATTCAGTACTTC
17	many	-	TRBV19	TRBJ1-5	CASSTISSRGDNQPQHF	TGTGCCAGTAGTACCATCTCCAGCAGGGGAGACAATCAGCCCCAGCATTTT
12	many	-	TRBV11-3	TRBJ1-1	CASFQGPGEAFF	TGTGCAAGTTTTCAGGGTCCTGGGGAGGCTTTCTTT
14	few	TRBD2	TRBV29-1	TRBJ2-4	CSVIPSGGVNIQYF	TGCAGCGTTATCCCTAGCGGGGGGGTAAACATTCAGTACTTC
15	many	-	TRBV6-1	TRBJ1-6	CASSDASGQNSPLHF	TGTGCCAGCAGTGACGCCTCAGGGCAGAATTCACCCCTCCACTTT
13	many	-	TRBV6-8	TRBJ2-7	CASGDWAAYEQYF	TGTGCCAGCGGAGATTGGGCTGCCTACGAGCAGTACTTC
16	-	-	TRBV7-9	TRBJ1-5	CASSRGAGVGNQPQHF	TGTGCCAGCAGTCGGGGGGCAGGGGTTGGCAATCAGCCCCAGCATTTT
13	few	TRBD1	TRBV7-9	TRBJ1-2	CASSPDRDYGYTF	TGTGCCAGCAGCCCGGACAGGGACTATGGCTACACCTTC
14	many	TRBD1	TRBV5-6	TRBJ2-7	CASSLEQGAYEQYF	TGTGCCAGCAGCTTGGAGCAGGGGGCCTACGAGCAGTACTTC
13	many	-	TRBV6-1	TRBJ1-2	CASSEYRQVGYTF	TGTGCCAGCAGTGAATACCGACAGGTTGGCTACACCTTC
11	-	-	TRBV25-1	TRBJ2-7	CASSDRNEQYF	TGTGCCAGCAGTGACAGGAACGAGCAGTACTTC
15	many	-	TRBV18	TRBJ2-3	CASSPEGRAADTQYF	TGTGCCAGCTCACCTGAGGGCAGGGCCGCAGATACGCAGTATTTT
14	many	-	TRBV6-2/TRBV6-3	TRBJ2-7	CASSYKGEIYEQYF	TGTGCCAGCAGTTATAAAGGGGAGATCTACGAGCAGTACTTC
13	many	-	TRBV12-3/TRBV12-4	TRBJ1-5	CASSLSRNQPQHF	TGTGCCAGCAGTTTAAGCAGGAATCAGCCCCAGCATTTT
15	many	-	TRBV15	TRBJ1-4	CATSRDKQGGEKLFF	TGTGCCACCAGCAGAGATAAACAGGGAGGCGAAAAACTGTTTTTT
14	many	-	TRBV2	TRBJ2-7	CASSPSGQTYEQYF	TGTGCCAGCTCCCCCTCAGGACAGACCTACGAGCAGTACTTC